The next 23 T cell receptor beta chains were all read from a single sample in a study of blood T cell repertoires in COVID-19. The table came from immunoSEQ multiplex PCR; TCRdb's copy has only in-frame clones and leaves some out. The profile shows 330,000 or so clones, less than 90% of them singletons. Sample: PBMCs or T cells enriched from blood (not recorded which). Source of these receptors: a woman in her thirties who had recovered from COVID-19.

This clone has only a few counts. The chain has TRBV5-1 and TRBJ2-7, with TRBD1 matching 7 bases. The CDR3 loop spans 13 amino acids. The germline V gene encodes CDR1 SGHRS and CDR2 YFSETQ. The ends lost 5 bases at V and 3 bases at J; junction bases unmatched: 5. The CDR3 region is CASRAGGRYEQYF. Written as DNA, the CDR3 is TGCGCCAGCAGAGCAGGGGGACGCTACGAGCAGTACTTC.

CDR3 sequence reads: CASLSTNTGELFF. CDR3 DNA sequence: TGTGCCAGCCTTAGCACGAACACCGGGGAGCTGTTTTTT. V usage is TRBV28 and J usage is TRBJ2-2, with no clear D. Germline loops: CDR1 MDHEN, CDR2 SYDVKM. The V and J ends lost 8 bases and 0 bases respectively, with 7 bases between them. The CDR3 sequence is 13 residues long.

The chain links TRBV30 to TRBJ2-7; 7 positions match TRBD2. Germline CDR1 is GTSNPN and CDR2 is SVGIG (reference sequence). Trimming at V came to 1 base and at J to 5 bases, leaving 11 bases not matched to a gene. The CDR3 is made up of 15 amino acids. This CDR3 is CAWSDPPAGSDEQYF. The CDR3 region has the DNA TGTGCCTGGAGTGATCCCCCAGCGGGGAGCGACGAGCAGTACTTC.

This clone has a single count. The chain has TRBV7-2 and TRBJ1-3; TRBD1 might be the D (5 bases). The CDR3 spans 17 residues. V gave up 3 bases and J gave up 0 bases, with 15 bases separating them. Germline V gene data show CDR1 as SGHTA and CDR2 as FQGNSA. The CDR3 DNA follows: TGTGCCAGCAGCTTTTTACCAGGGATCAGCTCTGGAAACACCATATATTTT. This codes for CASSFLPGISSGNTIYF.

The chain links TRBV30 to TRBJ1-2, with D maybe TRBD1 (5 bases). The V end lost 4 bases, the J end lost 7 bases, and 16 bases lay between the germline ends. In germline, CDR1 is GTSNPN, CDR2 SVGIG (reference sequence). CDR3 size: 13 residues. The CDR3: CAWTFFGGGGYTF. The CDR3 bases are TGTGCCTGGACGTTTTTCGGGGGTGGTGGCTACACCTTC.

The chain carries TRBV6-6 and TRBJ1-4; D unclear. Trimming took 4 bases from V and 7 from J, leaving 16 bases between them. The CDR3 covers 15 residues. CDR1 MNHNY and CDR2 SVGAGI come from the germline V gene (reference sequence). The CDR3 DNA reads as TGTGCCAGCAGTTTCGCCCCCCCGGCGGGTGAAAAACTGTTTTTT. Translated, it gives CASSFAPPAGEKLFF.

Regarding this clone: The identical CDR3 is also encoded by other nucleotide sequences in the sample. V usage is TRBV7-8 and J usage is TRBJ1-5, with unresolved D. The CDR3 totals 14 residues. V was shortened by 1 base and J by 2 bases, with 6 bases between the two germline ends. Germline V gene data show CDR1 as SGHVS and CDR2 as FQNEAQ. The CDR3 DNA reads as TGTGCCAGCAGCTTAGGAGGAGGCAATCAGCCCCAGCATTTT. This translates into CASSLGGGNQPQHF.

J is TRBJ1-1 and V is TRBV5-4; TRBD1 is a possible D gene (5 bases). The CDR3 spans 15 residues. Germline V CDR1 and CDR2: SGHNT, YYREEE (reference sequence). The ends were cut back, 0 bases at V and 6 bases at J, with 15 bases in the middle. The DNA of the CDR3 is TGTGCCAGCAGCTTGGCCTTCGGGGGGACCTCTGAAGCTTTCTTT. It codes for CASSLAFGGTSEAFF.

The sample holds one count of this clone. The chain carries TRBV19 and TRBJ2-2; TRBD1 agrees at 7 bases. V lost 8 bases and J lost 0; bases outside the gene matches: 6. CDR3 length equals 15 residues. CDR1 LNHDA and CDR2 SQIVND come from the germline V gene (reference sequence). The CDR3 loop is CASGRGPSNTGELFF. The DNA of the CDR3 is TGTGCCAGTGGAAGGGGGCCGTCGAACACCGGGGAGCTGTTTTTT.

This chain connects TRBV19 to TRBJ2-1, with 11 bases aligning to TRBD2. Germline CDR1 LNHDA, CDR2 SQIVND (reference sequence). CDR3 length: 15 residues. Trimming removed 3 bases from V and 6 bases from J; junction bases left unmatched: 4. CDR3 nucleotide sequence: TGTGCCAGTAGTATGGGACTAGCGGTCGGCAATGAGCAGTTCTTC. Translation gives CASSMGLAVGNEQFF.

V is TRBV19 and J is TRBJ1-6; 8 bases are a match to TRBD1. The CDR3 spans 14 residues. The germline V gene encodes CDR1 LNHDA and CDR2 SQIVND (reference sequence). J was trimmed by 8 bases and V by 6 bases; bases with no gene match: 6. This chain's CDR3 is CASSLTGGDSPLHF. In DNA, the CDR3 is TGTGCCAGTAGCCTTACAGGGGGAGATTCACCCCTCCACTTT.

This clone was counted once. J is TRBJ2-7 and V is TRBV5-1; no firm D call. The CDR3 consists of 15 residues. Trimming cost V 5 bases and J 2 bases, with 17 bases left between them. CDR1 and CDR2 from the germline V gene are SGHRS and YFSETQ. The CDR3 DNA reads TGCGCCAGCAGAACAAGCCCAACAGATACCTACGAGCAGTACTTC. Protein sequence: CASRTSPTDTYEQYF.

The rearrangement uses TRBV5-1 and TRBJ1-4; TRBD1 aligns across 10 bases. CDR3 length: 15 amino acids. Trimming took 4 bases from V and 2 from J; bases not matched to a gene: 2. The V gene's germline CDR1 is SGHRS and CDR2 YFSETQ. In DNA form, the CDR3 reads TGCGCCAGCAGCCGGGGACAGGGGACTAATGAAAAACTGTTTTTT. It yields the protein CASSRGQGTNEKLFF. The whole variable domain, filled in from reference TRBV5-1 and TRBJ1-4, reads KAGVTQTPRYLIKTRGQQVTLSCSPISGHRSVSWYQQTPGQGLQFLFEYFSETQRNKGNFPGRFSGRQFSNSRSEMNVSTLELGDSALYLCASSRGQGTNEKLFFGSGTQLSVL.

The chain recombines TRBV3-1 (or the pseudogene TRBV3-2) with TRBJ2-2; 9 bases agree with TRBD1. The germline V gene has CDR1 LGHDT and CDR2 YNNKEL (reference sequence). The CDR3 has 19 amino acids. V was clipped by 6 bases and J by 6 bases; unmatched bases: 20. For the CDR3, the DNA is TGTGCCAGCAGTCCGACCATCTTCAACGGGACAGGGTTGCCCGGGGAGCTGTTTTTT. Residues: CASSPTIFNGTGLPGELFF.

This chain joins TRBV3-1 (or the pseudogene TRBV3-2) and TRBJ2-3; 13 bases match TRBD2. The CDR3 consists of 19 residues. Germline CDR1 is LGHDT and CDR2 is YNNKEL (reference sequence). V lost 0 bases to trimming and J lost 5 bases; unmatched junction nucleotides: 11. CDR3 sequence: CASSQETPTSGRAVDTQYF. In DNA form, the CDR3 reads TGTGCCAGCAGCCAAGAAACCCCCACTAGCGGGAGGGCGGTAGATACGCAGTATTTT.

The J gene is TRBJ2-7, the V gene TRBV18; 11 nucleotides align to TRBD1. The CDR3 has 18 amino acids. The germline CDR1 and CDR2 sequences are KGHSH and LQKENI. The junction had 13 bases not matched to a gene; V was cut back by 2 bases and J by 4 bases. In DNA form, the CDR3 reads TGTGCCAGCTCACCAGTTAGAGTTTCGGGACAGGGGGAGTACGAGCAGTACTTC. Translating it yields CASSPVRVSGQGEYEQYF.

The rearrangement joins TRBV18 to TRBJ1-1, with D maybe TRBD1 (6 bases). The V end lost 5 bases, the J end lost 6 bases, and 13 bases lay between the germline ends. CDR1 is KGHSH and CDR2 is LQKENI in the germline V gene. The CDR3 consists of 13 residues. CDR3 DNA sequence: TGTGCCAGCTCAGCTACAGGGATGGCTGAAGCTTTCTTT. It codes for CASSATGMAEAFF.

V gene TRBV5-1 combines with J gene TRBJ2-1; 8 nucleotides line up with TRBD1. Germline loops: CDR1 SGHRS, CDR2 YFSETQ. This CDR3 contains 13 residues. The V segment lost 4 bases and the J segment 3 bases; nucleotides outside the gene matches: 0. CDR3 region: CASSGQGYNEQFF. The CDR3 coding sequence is TGCGCCAGCAGCGGACAGGGCTACAATGAGCAGTTCTTC.

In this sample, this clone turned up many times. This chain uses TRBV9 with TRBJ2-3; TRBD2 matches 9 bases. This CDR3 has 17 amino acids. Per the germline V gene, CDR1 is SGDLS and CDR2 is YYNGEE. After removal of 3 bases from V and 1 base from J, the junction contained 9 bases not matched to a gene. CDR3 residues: CASSAVLAGDGTDTQYF. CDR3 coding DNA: TGTGCCAGCAGCGCCGTACTAGCGGGTGATGGCACAGATACGCAGTATTTT.

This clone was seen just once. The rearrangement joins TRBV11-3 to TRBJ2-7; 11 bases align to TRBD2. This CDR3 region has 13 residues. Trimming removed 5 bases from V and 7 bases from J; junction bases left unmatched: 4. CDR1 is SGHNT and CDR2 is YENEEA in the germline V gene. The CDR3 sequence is CASSPRLAGEQYF. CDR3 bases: TGTGCCAGCAGCCCGAGACTAGCGGGGGAGCAGTACTTC. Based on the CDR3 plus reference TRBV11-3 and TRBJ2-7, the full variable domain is EAGVVQSPRYKIIEKKQPVAFWCNPISGHNTLYWYLQNLGQGPELLIRYENEEAVDDSQLPKDRFSAERLKGVDSTLKIQPAELGDSAVYLCASSPRLAGEQYFGPGTRLTVT.

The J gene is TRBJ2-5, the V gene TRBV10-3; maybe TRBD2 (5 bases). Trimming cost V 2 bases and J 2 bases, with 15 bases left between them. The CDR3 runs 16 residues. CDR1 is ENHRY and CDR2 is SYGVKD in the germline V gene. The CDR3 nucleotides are TGTGCCATCAGTGAGCCCGGGGTAGCGCGACAAGAGACCCAGTACTTC. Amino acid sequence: CAISEPGVARQETQYF.

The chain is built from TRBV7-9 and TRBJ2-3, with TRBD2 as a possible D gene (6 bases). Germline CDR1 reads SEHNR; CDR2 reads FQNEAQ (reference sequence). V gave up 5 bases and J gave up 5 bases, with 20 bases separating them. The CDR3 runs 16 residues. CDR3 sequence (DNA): TGTGCCAGCAGCACACACGCCGGAGGGCCTGGAGATACGCAGTATTTT. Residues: CASSTHAGGPGDTQYF.

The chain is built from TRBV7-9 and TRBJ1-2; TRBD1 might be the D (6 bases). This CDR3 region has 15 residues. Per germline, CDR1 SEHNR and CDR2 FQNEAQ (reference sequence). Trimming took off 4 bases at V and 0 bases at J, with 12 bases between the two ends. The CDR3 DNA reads TGTGCCAGCAGCTCCCAGGGGACCCCTAACTATGGCTACACCTTC. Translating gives CASSSQGTPNYGYTF.